One and the same sample provided the 23 T cell receptor beta chains below, sequenced in a study of T cell responses to AZD1222 COVID-19 vaccine. Clones were read by immunoSEQ multiplex PCR, and TCRdb kept only the in-frame ones, dropping some. This sample has 53,000 or so clones, with 70% to 90% found just once. The specimen comprised peripheral blood, sampled 28 days after the second AZD1222 dose. The receptor source for this set is an adult who received the AZD1222 COVID-19 vaccine.

This clone was counted a few times. The rearrangement joins TRBV10-1 to TRBJ2-7, with 9 bases lining up with TRBD1. This CDR3 region has 15 residues. The germline V gene has CDR1 WNHNN and CDR2 SYGVQD (reference sequence). Unmatched junction bases numbered 7, after V lost 4 bases and J lost 3 bases. The CDR3 DNA follows: TGCGCCAGCAGTGGGCCTGGGACAGGGTTCTACGAGCAGTACTTC. This encodes CASSGPGTGFYEQYF.

A single count supports this clone. V is TRBV5-4 and J is TRBJ2-4; a possible D gene is TRBD2 (6 bases). Germline loops: CDR1 SGHNT, CDR2 YYREEE (reference sequence). Trimming left V 4 bases short and J 7 bases short, with 18 bases between. The CDR3 loop spans 15 amino acids. CDR3: CASSPDRDFGNIQYF. The CDR3 coding sequence is TGTGCCAGCAGCCCAGACCGGGACTTTGGGAACATTCAGTACTTC.

This clone occurred once. This rearrangement joins TRBV7-3 to TRBJ2-3; 7 positions match TRBD2. The ends lost 2 bases at V and 3 bases at J; junction bases unmatched: 5. This CDR3 comprises 15 residues. Per the germline V gene, CDR1 is SGHTA and CDR2 is FQGTGA. This CDR3 reads CASSLLAGETDTQYF. In DNA, the CDR3 is TGTGCCAGCAGCTTACTCGCGGGAGAGACAGATACGCAGTATTTT.

CDR3 DNA sequence: TGTGCCAGCACTTACTCTGGAAACACCATATATTTT. It yields the protein CASTYSGNTIYF. The chain combines TRBV2 with TRBJ1-3; D unresolved. The V gene lost 7 bases and the J gene lost 0 bases, with 4 bases spanning the gap. CDR1 SNHLY and CDR2 FYNNEI come from the germline V gene. There are 12 residues in the CDR3.

The rearrangement joins TRBV19 to TRBJ2-3, with unresolved D. Germline V gene sequence: CDR1 LNHDA, CDR2 SQIVND (reference sequence). Deletions cut 4 bases from V and 1 base from J, with 6 bases between. The CDR3 covers 13 residues. The CDR3 sequence: CASSRAGTDTQYF. The CDR3 bases are TGTGCCAGTAGTAGGGCAGGCACAGATACGCAGTATTTT.

The V gene is TRBV11-2, the J gene TRBJ1-2; D not resolved. The CDR3 sequence is 13 residues long. Trimming removed 1 base from V and 0 bases from J, with 3 bases in between. Germline values: CDR1 SGHAT, CDR2 FQNNGV. The CDR3, as DNA: TGTGCCAGCAGCTTAGCGGCTAACTATGGCTACACCTTC. Translating gives CASSLAANYGYTF.

The CDR3 region has the DNA TGTGCCAGCAGTTTTTACGCAGGGGGTCCGAACTATGGCTACACCTTC. Amino acid sequence: CASSFYAGGPNYGYTF. This sequence joins TRBV28 and TRBJ1-2; 7 bases are shared with TRBD1. CDR3 size: 16 residues. The ends lost 3 bases at V and 2 bases at J; junction bases unmatched: 9. In germline, CDR1 is MDHEN, CDR2 SYDVKM.

This clone was seen once. The gene calls are TRBV7-3 and TRBJ2-2, with 9 positions matching TRBD1. There are 14 residues in the CDR3. V lost 5 bases to trimming and J lost 7 bases; unmatched junction nucleotides: 5. Looked up from germline, CDR1 is SGHTA and CDR2 is FQGTGA. The CDR3 is CASSPRQGDGELFF. CDR3 DNA sequence: TGTGCCAGCAGCCCGCGACAGGGGGACGGGGAGCTGTTTTTT.

This sequence joins TRBV11-2 and TRBJ2-2; D unresolved. Germline V lookup: CDR1 SGHAT, CDR2 FQNNGV. V dropped 3 bases and J dropped 8 bases, with 10 bases sitting between them. The CDR3 extends over 13 amino acids. The CDR3 region has the DNA TGTGCCAGCAGCTTCGCCGTCCTGGGGGAGCTGTTTTTT. This sequence encodes CASSFAVLGELFF.

This chain connects TRBV6-5 to TRBJ2-3; D is ambiguous. Germline lookup yields CDR1 MNHEY and CDR2 SVGAGI. The CDR3 totals 16 residues. The V end lost 0 bases, the J end lost 0 bases, and 10 bases lay between the germline ends. CDR3 bases: TGTGCCAGCAGTTACTCAGGAATATCTAGCACAGATACGCAGTATTTT. It yields the protein CASSYSGISSTDTQYF.

This chain uses TRBV13 with TRBJ1-5; no clear D gene. In germline, CDR1 is PRHDT, CDR2 FYEKMQ (reference sequence). This CDR3 has 15 residues. V dropped 2 bases and J dropped 0 bases, with 8 bases sitting between them. The CDR3 loop reads CASSLRQNSNQPQHF. The CDR3 DNA reads as TGTGCCAGCAGCTTAAGGCAGAATAGCAATCAGCCCCAGCATTTT.

This rearrangement joins TRBV7-2 to TRBJ2-7, with 8 bases that match TRBD1. V was clipped by 5 bases and J by 2 bases; unmatched bases: 5. Germline loops: CDR1 SGHTA, CDR2 FQGNSA. The CDR3 is 14 residues long. In DNA, the CDR3 is TGTGCCAGCAGCCCTACGGGACAGGCCTACGAGCAGTACTTC. Translation: CASSPTGQAYEQYF.

This chain connects TRBV14 to TRBJ2-5; 10 bases fit TRBD2. Germline assignment: CDR1 SGHDN and CDR2 FVKESK. V lost 5 bases to trimming and J lost 1 base; unmatched junction nucleotides: 4. The CDR3 loop spans 15 amino acids. The CDR3 nucleotides are TGTGCCAGCAGCAAACGACTAGCGGGCCAAGAGACCCAGTACTTC. Protein: CASSKRLAGQETQYF.

CDR3 sequence reads: CASSQWYSSYNEQFF. CDR3 DNA: TGTGCCAGCAGCCAGTGGTATAGTAGTTACAATGAGCAGTTCTTC. V and J are TRBV9 and TRBJ2-1; D is uncertain. Germline V gene lookup returns CDR1 SGDLS and CDR2 YYNGEE. CDR3 length: 15 amino acids. Trimming pared 4 bases from V and 4 bases from J, leaving 15 bases between.

The DNA of the CDR3 is TGTGCCAGCAGCCCACACCAAGGGGGCTACGAGCAGTACTTC. It translates to CASSPHQGGYEQYF. The J gene is TRBJ2-7, the V gene TRBV7-3, with D tentatively TRBD1 (6 bases). The V end lost 5 bases, the J end lost 3 bases, and 14 bases lay between the germline ends. The CDR3 is 14 residues long. CDR1 and CDR2 from the germline V gene are SGHTA and FQGTGA. The full variable domain, rest sourced from reference TRBV7-3 and TRBJ2-7, is GAGVSQTPSNKVTEKGKYVELRCDPISGHTALYWYRQSLGQGPEFLIYFQGTGAADDSGLPNDRFFAVRPEGSVSTLKIQRTERGDSAVYLCASSPHQGGYEQYFGPGTRLTVT.

The chain couples TRBV29-1 to TRBJ2-1; 10 bases align to TRBD1. The CDR3 sequence is 16 residues long. Germline V CDR1 and CDR2: SQVTM, ANQGSEA. Trimming took 7 bases from V and 7 from J; bases not matched to a gene: 16. The CDR3, as DNA: TGCAGCGCCGCCTTGGGAGGGACAGGGGATGTTAATGAGCAGTTCTTC. It is translated as CSAALGGTGDVNEQFF.

This chain joins TRBV28 and TRBJ2-7, with 8 bases matching TRBD2. V was clipped by 2 bases and J by 10 bases; unmatched bases: 13. There are 15 residues in the CDR3. CDR1 is MDHEN, CDR2 SYDVKM, per germline. CDR3 region: CASSLRLGSGNHQYF. CDR3 coding DNA: TGTGCCAGCAGTTTACGGTTGGGTAGCGGGAACCACCAGTACTTC. Full variable domain (remainder filled in from reference TRBV28 and TRBJ2-7): DVKVTQSSRYLVKRTGEKVFLECVQDMDHENMFWYRQDPGLGLRLIYFSYDVKMKEKGDIPEGYSVSREKKERFSLILESASTNQTSMYLCASSLRLGSGNHQYFGPGTRLTVT.

The chain joins TRBV5-1 to TRBJ1-1, with D unclear. V lost 4 bases, J lost 9 bases, and 16 bases lay in between. CDR1 and CDR2 (germline): SGHRS, YFSETQ. The CDR3 extends over 13 amino acids. The CDR3 is CASSMRRYEKAFF. The CDR3 DNA is TGCGCCAGCAGCATGCGACGGTACGAAAAAGCTTTCTTT.

The rearrangement links TRBV28 to TRBJ1-1, with D unclear. V was shortened by 1 base and J by 2 bases, with 5 bases between the two germline ends. Germline assignment: CDR1 MDHEN and CDR2 SYDVKM. This CDR3 is 13 amino acids long. The chain's CDR3 is CASSLFANTEAFF. Written as DNA, the CDR3 is TGTGCCAGCAGTTTATTCGCTAACACTGAAGCTTTCTTT.

The V gene is TRBV18, the J gene TRBJ2-5; TRBD1 is a possible D gene (6 bases). This CDR3 has 18 amino acids. V lost 0 bases and J lost 5, with 22 bases in between. CDR1 is KGHSH and CDR2 is LQKENI in the germline V gene. CDR3 sequence: CASSPPRRQGNRLETQYF. DNA for the CDR3: TGTGCCAGCTCACCACCGAGGCGGCAGGGGAACCGTTTGGAGACCCAGTACTTC.

The chain employs TRBV30 and TRBJ1-1; D possibly corresponds to TRBD1 (5 bases). The germline V gene encodes CDR1 GTSNPN and CDR2 SVGIG (reference sequence). V was shortened by 7 bases and J by 7 bases, with 10 bases between the two germline ends. The CDR3 loop spans 10 amino acids. The CDR3 loop reads CALGQGEAFF. CDR3 coding DNA: TGTGCCTTGGGGCAAGGTGAAGCTTTCTTT.

The V and J genes are TRBV29-1 and TRBJ1-3; D call uncertain. The germline V gene has CDR1 SQVTM and CDR2 ANQGSEA. Trimming took 5 bases from V and 0 from J, leaving 11 bases between them. The CDR3 has 14 residues. CDR3 nucleotide sequence: TGCAGCGTTAAAGCCCCGAGCTCTGGAAACACCATATATTTT. The encoded protein is CSVKAPSSGNTIYF.

This rearrangement joins TRBV3-1 (or the pseudogene TRBV3-2) to TRBJ2-7; 7 nucleotides agree with TRBD1. CDR1 is LGHDT and CDR2 is YNNKEL in the germline V gene (reference sequence). V lost 0 bases to trimming and J lost 3 bases; unmatched junction nucleotides: 5. The CDR3 is 15 residues long. Written as DNA, the CDR3 is TGTGCCAGCAGCCAAGACCGGGACAGAAACTACGAGCAGTACTTC. This translates into CASSQDRDRNYEQYF.